The 20 T cell receptor beta chains given below trace back to one sample, sequenced in a study of T cell responses to AZD1222 COVID-19 vaccine. Generated by immunoSEQ multiplex PCR, the TCRdb table keeps only in-frame clones and is missing some. The top ten hold about 3.9% of the sample, which has around 200,000 clones, 80% to 95% seen once. The source material was peripheral blood, sampled on day 0 of AZD1222 vaccination. These receptors came from an adult in good health.

The chain is built from TRBV20-1 and TRBJ1-1, with D hard to call. CDR1 and CDR2 (germline): DFQATT, SNEGSKA (reference sequence). This CDR3 contains 11 residues. Trimming took off 3 bases at V and 1 base at J, with 3 bases between the two ends. DNA of the CDR3: TGCAGTGCTAGCTGGAACACTGAAGCTTTCTTT. As protein: CSASWNTEAFF.

The chain couples TRBV7-6 to TRBJ2-1; D may be TRBD2 (6 bases). V gave up 2 bases and J gave up 0 bases, with 20 bases separating them. Germline lookup yields CDR1 SGHVS and CDR2 FNYEAQ. The CDR3 loop spans 19 amino acids. CDR3: CASSLWVRGGRSSYNEQFF. Here the CDR3 DNA reads TGTGCCAGCAGCTTATGGGTCCGGGGAGGTCGAAGCTCCTACAATGAGCAGTTCTTC.

J is TRBJ1-1 and V is TRBV5-1; TRBD1 matches at 11 bases. J gave up 4 bases and V 4 bases, and 9 bases lay outside the gene matches. The CDR3 runs 16 residues. Germline V gives CDR1 SGHRS, CDR2 YFSETQ. DNA for the CDR3: TGCGCCAGCAGCCTCGGACAGGGGGCGATTTTCACTGAAGCTTTCTTT. Translated: CASSLGQGAIFTEAFF.

The V and J genes are TRBV29-1 and TRBJ2-7; TRBD2 matches 7 bases. J lost 0 bases, V lost 4 bases, and 12 bases had no gene match. CDR3 length: 16 amino acids. Germline values: CDR1 SQVTM, CDR2 ANQGSEA. In DNA, the CDR3 is TGCAGCGTTGTTCGCGGGACTACGCCCCCCTCCTACGAGCAGTACTTC. Its translation: CSVVRGTTPPSYEQYF.

The V call is TRBV19, the J call TRBJ1-5; D is unclear. Germline V gives CDR1 LNHDA, CDR2 SQIVND (reference sequence). The CDR3 runs to 15 residues. V lost 5 bases and J 8 bases, leaving 19 bases between the germline ends. The CDR3 sequence: CASSPQPGNKEPQHF. For the CDR3, the DNA is TGTGCCAGTAGTCCCCAGCCTGGCAATAAGGAGCCCCAGCATTTT.

This sequence joins TRBV11-2 and TRBJ1-1; no definite D call. The CDR3 sequence is 12 residues long. Germline CDR1 SGHAT, CDR2 FQNNGV. The germline V and J ends were trimmed by 3 bases and 4 bases, with 6 bases remaining between them. CDR3 region: CASSLKGTEAFF. The CDR3 DNA is TGTGCCAGCAGCTTGAAGGGCACTGAAGCTTTCTTT.

The chain recombines TRBV5-1 with TRBJ1-1; D might be TRBD1 (5 bases). Trimming removed 2 bases at V and 5 bases at J, with 13 bases between. The germline V gene encodes CDR1 SGHRS and CDR2 YFSETQ. This CDR3 comprises 14 residues. CDR3 amino acids: CASSFQGRRTEAFF. CDR3 sequence (DNA): TGCGCCAGCAGCTTCCAGGGAAGAAGGACTGAAGCTTTCTTT.

The chain carries TRBV9 and TRBJ1-4, with unresolved D. The V end was cut by 0 bases, the J end by 6 bases, with 6 bases between. Germline V gene lookup returns CDR1 SGDLS and CDR2 YYNGEE. The CDR3 runs to 13 residues. The CDR3 DNA reads TGTGCCAGCAGCGTAGAGGTAGATGAAAAACTGTTTTTT. Residues: CASSVEVDEKLFF.

V and J are TRBV7-9 and TRBJ2-3; the match to TRBD2 covers 7 bases. CDR1 and CDR2 (germline): SEHNR, FQNEAQ (reference sequence). Trimming cost V 5 bases and J 1 base; bases outside gene matches: 9. The CDR3 runs 16 residues. Here the CDR3 DNA reads TGTGCCAGCAGCCTCCGGACTAGGGGTCGCACAGATACGCAGTATTTT. This encodes CASSLRTRGRTDTQYF.

This chain uses TRBV10-2 with TRBJ1-2; 7 bases fit TRBD1. This CDR3 is 16 amino acids long. CDR1 and CDR2 from the germline V gene are WSHSY and SAAADI. The V and J ends lost 7 bases and 1 base, in that order; junction bases with no gene match: 12. CDR3 amino acids: CASKDDRAQSNYGYTF. In DNA, the CDR3 is TGCGCCAGCAAGGATGACAGGGCGCAAAGTAACTATGGCTACACCTTC.

This clone was found a few times. The chain combines TRBV25-1 with TRBJ2-6; D is perhaps TRBD1 or TRBD2 (6 bases each). CDR3 length equals 16 residues. CDR1 is MGHDK, CDR2 SYGVNS, per germline. Trimming removed 6 bases from V and 0 bases from J, with 12 bases in between. CDR3: CASSPRGDSGANVLTF. The CDR3 bases are TGTGCCAGCAGCCCAAGGGGGGACTCTGGGGCCAACGTCCTGACTTTC.

The chain combines TRBV9 with TRBJ2-7; D is ambiguous. The CDR3 extends over 12 amino acids. Germline CDR1 reads SGDLS; CDR2 reads YYNGEE. V gave up 0 bases and J gave up 4 bases, with 5 bases separating them. DNA of the CDR3: TGTGCCAGCAGCGTAGACTGGTACGAGCAGTACTTC. It yields the protein CASSVDWYEQYF.

V usage is TRBV9 and J usage is TRBJ1-1, with D possibly being TRBD1 (6 bases). Trimming took 1 base from V and 1 from J, leaving 14 bases between them. The CDR3 extends over 16 amino acids. Per germline, CDR1 SGDLS and CDR2 YYNGEE. The CDR3 spells CASSVKQGWGNTEAFF. The CDR3 nucleotides are TGTGCCAGCAGCGTAAAACAGGGCTGGGGGAACACTGAAGCTTTCTTT.

This chain uses TRBV29-1 with TRBJ1-2, with 8 positions matching TRBD1. V dropped 5 bases and J dropped 8; count of bases not matched to a gene: 7. Germline loops: CDR1 SQVTM, CDR2 ANQGSEA. The CDR3 covers 12 residues. DNA of the CDR3: TGCAGCGTTCGAGAGAGACAGGGGGGCTACACCTTC. Amino acid sequence: CSVRERQGGYTF.

The chain links TRBV5-1 to TRBJ2-7, with D unclear. Germline V CDR1 and CDR2: SGHRS, YFSETQ. CDR3 length: 11 amino acids. The V end was cut by 0 bases, the J end by 7 bases, with 5 bases between. CDR3 nucleotide sequence: TGCGCCAGCAGCTTGGTGGGGGAGCAGTACTTC. Residues: CASSLVGEQYF.

The V gene is TRBV7-9, the J gene TRBJ2-1, with no clear D. The CDR3 runs to 10 residues. V was clipped by 5 bases and J by 12 bases, with 8 bases between them. Looked up from germline, CDR1 is SEHNR and CDR2 is FQNEAQ (reference sequence). The DNA of the CDR3 is TGTGCCAGCAGCCTAGTGGGGCAGTTCTTC. Encoded protein: CASSLVGQFF.

V and J are TRBV27 and TRBJ2-1, with 9 positions matching TRBD1. CDR1 is MNHEY, CDR2 SMNVEV, per germline (reference sequence). The CDR3 length is 14 residues. V shed 6 bases and J 9 bases; nucleotides not matched to a gene: 9. CDR3 in DNA: TGTGCCAGCAGGACCGGACAGGGGAGGAGTGAGCAGTTCTTC. This codes for CASRTGQGRSEQFF.

V is TRBV4-1 and J is TRBJ1-2; D not resolved. CDR1 MGHRA and CDR2 YSYEKL come from the germline V gene. The CDR3 consists of 13 residues. Between the trimmed V and J ends, which lost 0 bases and 8 bases, there was a span of 10 bases. The CDR3 loop reads CASSQDFREGYTF. The CDR3 nucleotides are TGCGCCAGCAGCCAAGATTTTCGGGAAGGCTACACCTTC.

The rearrangement links TRBV6-5 to TRBJ1-2; TRBD1 might be the D (6 bases). The CDR3 has 13 residues. The germline V gene has CDR1 MNHEY and CDR2 SVGAGI. Trimming pared 8 bases from V and 5 bases from J, leaving 15 bases between. CDR3 loop: CASWGLRLYGYTF. For the CDR3, the DNA is TGTGCCAGCTGGGGGCTGAGGCTTTATGGCTACACCTTC.

The chain employs TRBV10-3 and TRBJ2-7; no clear D gene. Germline lookup yields CDR1 ENHRY and CDR2 SYGVKD. CDR3 length: 11 amino acids. V shed 11 bases and J shed 0 bases, with 8 bases lying between them. This CDR3 is CASQSSYEQYF. In nucleotides, the CDR3 is TGTGCCTCCCAGAGCTCCTACGAGCAGTACTTC.